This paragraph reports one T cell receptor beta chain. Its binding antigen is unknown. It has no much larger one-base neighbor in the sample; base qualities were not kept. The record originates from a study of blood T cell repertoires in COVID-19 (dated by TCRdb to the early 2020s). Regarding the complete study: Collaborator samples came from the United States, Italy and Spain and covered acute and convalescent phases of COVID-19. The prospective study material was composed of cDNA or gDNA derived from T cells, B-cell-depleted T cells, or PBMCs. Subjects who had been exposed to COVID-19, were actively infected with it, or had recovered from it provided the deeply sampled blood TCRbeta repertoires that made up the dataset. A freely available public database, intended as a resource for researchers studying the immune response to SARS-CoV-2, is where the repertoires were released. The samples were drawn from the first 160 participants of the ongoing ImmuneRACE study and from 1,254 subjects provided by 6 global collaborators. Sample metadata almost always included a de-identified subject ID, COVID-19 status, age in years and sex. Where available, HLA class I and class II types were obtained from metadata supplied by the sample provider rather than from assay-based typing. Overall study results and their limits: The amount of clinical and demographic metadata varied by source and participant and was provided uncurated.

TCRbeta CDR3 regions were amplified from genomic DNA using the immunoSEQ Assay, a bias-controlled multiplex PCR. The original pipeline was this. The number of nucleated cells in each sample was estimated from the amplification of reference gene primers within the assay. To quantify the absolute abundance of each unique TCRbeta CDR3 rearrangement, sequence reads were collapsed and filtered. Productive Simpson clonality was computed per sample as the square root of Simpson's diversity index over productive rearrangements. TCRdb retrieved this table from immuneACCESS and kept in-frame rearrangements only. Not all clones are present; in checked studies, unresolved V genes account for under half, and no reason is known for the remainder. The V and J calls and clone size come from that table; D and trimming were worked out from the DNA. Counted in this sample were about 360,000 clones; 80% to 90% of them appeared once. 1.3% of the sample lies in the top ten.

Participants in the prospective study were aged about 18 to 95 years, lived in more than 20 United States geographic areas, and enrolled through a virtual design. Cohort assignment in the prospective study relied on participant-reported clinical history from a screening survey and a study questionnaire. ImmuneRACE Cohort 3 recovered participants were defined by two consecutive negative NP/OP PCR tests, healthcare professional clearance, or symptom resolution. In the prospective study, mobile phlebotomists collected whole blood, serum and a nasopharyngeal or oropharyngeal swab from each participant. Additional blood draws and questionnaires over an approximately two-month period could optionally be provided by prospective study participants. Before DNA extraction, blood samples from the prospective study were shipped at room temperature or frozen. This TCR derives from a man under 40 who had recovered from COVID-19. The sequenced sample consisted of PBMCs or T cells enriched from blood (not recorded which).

The CDR3 corresponds to CASSATMYDIQYF. The nucleotide sequence reads TGTGCCAGCAGCGCGACTATGTACGACATTCAGTACTTC. The chain couples TRBV7-7 to TRBJ2-4; 5 matching bases give a weak D call of TRBD2. V is cut by 5 bases and J by 8 bases, and the space between the germline ends is 13 bases. Via the germline V gene (reference sequence), CDR1 is SSHAT and CDR2 FNYEAQ. The CDR3, cysteine through phenylalanine, is 13 amino acids long. Just CDR3 DNA is preserved here, 39 bases in frame from base 1.